Given below is one T cell receptor (beta chain) in context. Its antigen is undetermined. This sample was included in a study of T cell repertoires in cytomegalovirus infection. From germline, CDR1 is MNHNS and CDR2 SASEGT. There are 14 residues in the CDR3. With 3 bases clipped from V and 6 bases from J, the junction kept 5 bases outside the gene matches. Via MiXCR, TCRdb re-called the reads, giving one row per CDR3 protein. The sample holds about 830,000 distinct CDR3 sequences, about 31% seen once. This rearrangement joins TRBV6-1 to TRBJ1-5, with 7 bases aligning to TRBD1. The material was cultured CD8+ T cells from PBMCs, obtained from culture after CMV antigen stimulation. The receptor was isolated from a human donor in good health (CMV status not recorded). Some clones in this sample may be carry-over from other donors' samples. Written as DNA, the CDR3 is TGTGCCAGCAGTGATGACAGGGTAGGTCAGCCCCAGCATTTT. Its protein product is CASSDDRVGQPQHF.